Shown below are 24 T cell receptor beta chains from a single sample sequenced in a study of cytomegalovirus exposure and HLA in healthy donors. Researchers ran the PCR with 60 Vbeta and 13 Jbeta primers. Repertoires were generated with immunoSEQ multiplex PCR, while TCRdb's copy carries only in-frame clones and drops some. The profile shows about 160,000 clones, 68% of them singletons. What was sequenced was PBMCs. These receptors came from a woman aged 40 to 49 in good health and CMV-seropositive.

The chain employs TRBV10-3 and TRBJ1-5; 7 bases fit TRBD1. The CDR3 runs to 15 residues. In germline, CDR1 is ENHRY, CDR2 SYGVKD. Germline trimming cut 3 bases from V and 3 bases from J; bases unmatched to any gene: 5. CDR3: CAISDPGQNNQPQHF. CDR3 DNA: TGTGCCATCAGTGACCCGGGACAGAACAATCAGCCCCAGCATTTT.

This clone was counted only a few times. This chain joins TRBV5-1 and TRBJ2-5, with D unclear. Trimming removed 6 bases at V and 2 bases at J, with 5 bases between. There are 11 residues in the CDR3. Germline V gene sequence: CDR1 SGHRS, CDR2 YFSETQ. CDR3 sequence reads: CASTLQETQYF. In nucleotides, the CDR3 is TGCGCCAGCACCCTTCAAGAGACCCAGTACTTC.

The chain combines TRBV18 with TRBJ1-1, with D possibly being TRBD1 (5 bases). The germline V and J ends were trimmed by 3 bases and 1 base, with 18 bases remaining between them. Germline CDR1 and CDR2: KGHSH and LQKENI. This CDR3 has 17 amino acids. The CDR3 here is CASSPVWGRAGNTEAFF. The CDR3, as DNA: TGTGCCAGCTCACCCGTCTGGGGGAGGGCGGGGAACACTGAAGCTTTCTTT.

The chain carries TRBV7-9 and TRBJ2-1; D not resolved. Germline CDR1 is SEHNR and CDR2 is FQNEAQ (reference sequence). V lost 4 bases to trimming and J lost 5 bases, with 12 bases between them. The CDR3 spans 14 residues. The CDR3, as DNA: TGTGCCAGCAGCTCACGCCCCGCGAACAATGAGCAGTTCTTC. Its translation: CASSSRPANNEQFF.

This chain joins TRBV7-2 and TRBJ1-5, with D possibly TRBD1 on 5 matching bases. This CDR3 is 16 amino acids long. Deletions cut 2 bases from V and 0 bases from J, with 11 bases between. CDR1 is SGHTA and CDR2 is FQGNSA in the germline V gene. The CDR3 DNA follows: TGTGCCAGCAGCTTACAACCCGGGGGTAGCAATCAGCCCCAGCATTTT. This gives the protein CASSLQPGGSNQPQHF.

V usage is TRBV9 and J usage is TRBJ2-3; 8 nucleotides agree with TRBD2. The CDR3 runs to 17 residues. The V gene's germline CDR1 is SGDLS and CDR2 YYNGEE. After removal of 2 bases from V and 0 bases from J, the junction contained 8 bases not matched to a gene. CDR3 region: CASSVVGASGSTDTQYF. In DNA form, the CDR3 reads TGTGCCAGCAGCGTGGTTGGTGCTAGCGGGAGCACAGATACGCAGTATTTT.

The rearrangement uses TRBV2 and TRBJ2-4; 9 nucleotides match TRBD1. This CDR3 is built from 13 residues. Germline trimming cut 6 bases from V and 5 bases from J; bases unmatched to any gene: 2. The germline V gene has CDR1 SNHLY and CDR2 FYNNEI. The CDR3 here is CASRRTGENIQYF. CDR3 coding DNA: TGTGCCAGCAGACGGACAGGGGAAAACATTCAGTACTTC.

This clone was detected only a few times. CDR3 DNA sequence: TGTGCCAGTAGGAGAGCGGGAGATGCCTACGAGCAGTACTTC. Protein: CASRRAGDAYEQYF. This chain joins TRBV19 and TRBJ2-7; 8 positions agree with TRBD2. Germline V gene data show CDR1 as LNHDA and CDR2 as SQIVND (reference sequence). The ends lost 6 bases at V and 2 bases at J; junction bases unmatched: 6. This CDR3 is built from 14 residues.

The chain employs TRBV2 and TRBJ2-7, with D perhaps matching TRBD1 (6 bases). The germline V gene encodes CDR1 SNHLY and CDR2 FYNNEI. The V gene lost 6 bases and the J gene lost 4 bases, with 10 bases spanning the gap. The CDR3 is made up of 12 amino acids. The CDR3 DNA sequence: TGTGCCAGCAGATCACAGGGATACGAGCAGTACTTC. It encodes CASRSQGYEQYF.

The chain has TRBV6-5 and TRBJ1-4; no clear D. CDR1 and CDR2 (germline): MNHEY, SVGAGI. The germline V and J ends were trimmed by 4 bases and 5 bases, with 2 bases remaining between them. CDR3 length equals 11 residues. The CDR3 region has the DNA TGTGCCAGCAGTTTAAATGAAAAACTGTTTTTT. As protein: CASSLNEKLFF.

J is TRBJ2-2 and V is TRBV29-1, with D unclear. V was pared by 4 bases and J by 6 bases, with 12 bases between. The CDR3 has 13 residues. CDR1 and CDR2 (germline): SQVTM, ANQGSEA. CDR3 sequence reads: CSVGLRLAGELFF. The CDR3, as DNA: TGCAGCGTTGGCCTCCGCCTAGCCGGGGAGCTGTTTTTT.

There are a few counts of this clone. The J gene is TRBJ1-3, the V gene TRBV7-8, with D perhaps TRBD1 (6 bases). Trimming stripped 4 bases from V and 0 bases from J, with 16 bases between. In germline, CDR1 is SGHVS, CDR2 FQNEAQ. This CDR3 has 17 residues. CDR3 nucleotide sequence: TGTGCCAGCAGCTCGTACTACAGGGAACGCTCTGGAAACACCATATATTTT. Protein: CASSSYYRERSGNTIYF.

This clone was recorded only once. This CDR3 is CASSLSGTSASYEQYF. The CDR3 nucleotides are TGCGCCAGCAGCTTGTCCGGGACTAGCGCGAGCTACGAGCAGTACTTC. This sequence joins TRBV5-1 and TRBJ2-7, with 10 positions matching TRBD2. Germline V gene sequence: CDR1 SGHRS, CDR2 YFSETQ. The CDR3 covers 16 residues. J lost 3 bases, V lost 1 base, and 7 bases had no gene match.

This clone has only a few counts. The chain employs TRBV9 and TRBJ2-7; 7 nucleotides agree with TRBD1. Germline lookup yields CDR1 SGDLS and CDR2 YYNGEE. The CDR3 has 14 residues. The junction had 9 bases not matched to a gene; V was cut back by 0 bases and J by 9 bases. CDR3 in amino acids: CASSVEDRGLVQYF. The DNA for the CDR3 is TGTGCCAGCAGCGTAGAGGATAGGGGGCTGGTGCAGTACTTC. The complete variable domain, with remaining parts taken from reference TRBV9 and TRBJ2-7, reads DSGVTQTPKHLITATGQRVTLRCSPRSGDLSVYWYQQSLDQGLQFLIQYYNGEERAKGNILERFSAQQFPDLHSELNLSSLELGDSALYFCASSVEDRGLVQYFGPGTRLTVT.

This chain uses TRBV7-2 with TRBJ2-7; TRBD1 might be the D (6 bases). The germline V and J ends were trimmed by 1 base and 2 bases, with 12 bases remaining between them. Per the germline V gene, CDR1 is SGHTA and CDR2 is FQGNSA. This CDR3 comprises 15 residues. CDR3 bases: TGTGCCAGCAGCTTAGTACAGGGCCCTACCTACGAGCAGTACTTC. Amino acid sequence: CASSLVQGPTYEQYF.

This clone was observed once. The CDR3 nucleotides read TGTGCCAGCACCGGAGGTCCGGAATTCATGAACACTGAAGCTTTCTTT. Protein sequence: CASTGGPEFMNTEAFF. V is TRBV9 and J is TRBJ1-1, with D uncertain. This CDR3 has 16 residues. In germline, CDR1 is SGDLS, CDR2 YYNGEE. Trimming removed 6 bases from V and 0 bases from J, with 18 bases in between.

The CDR3: CASSLQGLDNQPQHF. CDR3 bases: TGTGCCAGCAGTTTACAGGGGCTGGACAATCAGCCCCAGCATTTT. The chain couples TRBV27 to TRBJ1-5; the D gene is possibly TRBD1 (6 bases). The CDR3 has 15 residues. V was trimmed by 2 bases and J by 3 bases, leaving 11 bases between them. CDR1 is MNHEY, CDR2 SMNVEV, per germline (reference sequence).

This clone has just one count. The chain uses TRBV11-2 and TRBJ2-2; D remains ambiguous. V shed 5 bases and J shed 8 bases, with 12 bases lying between them. CDR1 and CDR2 (germline): SGHAT, FQNNGV. This CDR3 region has 13 residues. DNA of the CDR3: TGTGCCAGCAGCCGCGCTATCACTGGGGAGCTGTTTTTT. This codes for CASSRAITGELFF. Variable domain in full (rest from reference TRBV11-2 and TRBJ2-2): EAGVAQSPRYKIIEKRQSVAFWCNPISGHATLYWYQQILGQGPKLLIQFQNNGVVDDSQLPKDRFSAERLKGVDSTLKIQPAKLEDSAVYLCASSRAITGELFFGEGSRLTVL.

The V call is TRBV9, the J call TRBJ2-5, with 8 nucleotides matching TRBD2. The CDR3 sequence is 15 residues long. Germline assignment: CDR1 SGDLS and CDR2 YYNGEE. Trimming at V came to 4 bases and at J to 5 bases, leaving 10 bases not matched to a gene. The DNA of the CDR3 is TGTGCCAGCAGCTCCAGACCCGGCGGGAGGGAGACCCAGTACTTC. It is translated as CASSSRPGGRETQYF.

The CDR3 protein is CASSLVGTGPDEQYF. The CDR3 nucleotides read TGCGCCAGCAGCTTGGTTGGGACAGGGCCCGACGAGCAGTACTTC. The V gene is TRBV5-1, the J gene TRBJ2-7, with 9 bases that match TRBD1. Germline CDR1 is SGHRS and CDR2 is YFSETQ. The CDR3 spans 15 residues. Trimming at V came to 0 bases and at J to 5 bases, leaving 6 bases not matched to a gene.

CDR3 bases: TGTGCCAGCAGCCCTAAGAACACAGATACGCAGTATTTT. Its protein is CASSPKNTDTQYF. The gene calls are TRBV6-6 and TRBJ2-3; no reliable D call. V was shortened by 6 bases and J by 2 bases, with 9 bases between the two germline ends. This CDR3 is built from 13 residues. The V gene's germline CDR1 is MNHNY and CDR2 SVGAGI (reference sequence).

The genes are TRBV6-1 and TRBJ2-5; 9 positions agree with TRBD2. The ends lost 3 bases at V and 5 bases at J; junction bases unmatched: 4. The CDR3 is 14 residues long. Per the germline V gene, CDR1 is MNHNS and CDR2 is SASEGT. CDR3 loop: CASSDFSGSETQYF. CDR3 DNA sequence: TGTGCCAGCAGTGACTTTAGCGGGAGTGAGACCCAGTACTTC.

This clone was counted only a few times. This chain links TRBV27 with TRBJ2-2; 8 bases map to TRBD2. Per germline, CDR1 MNHEY and CDR2 SMNVEV (reference sequence). V dropped 0 bases and J dropped 1; count of bases not matched to a gene: 4. This CDR3 is built from 17 residues. In DNA, the CDR3 is TGTGCCAGCAGTTTATCGGTTACTAGCGGGAACACCGGGGAGCTGTTTTTT. Protein sequence: CASSLSVTSGNTGELFF.

The V call is TRBV19, the J call TRBJ1-2; no reliable D call. Germline V gives CDR1 LNHDA, CDR2 SQIVND (reference sequence). Trimming took 5 bases from V and 7 from J, leaving 11 bases between them. The CDR3 spans 12 residues. The CDR3 bases are TGTGCCAGTAGTGAGGTCCTCGGTGGCTACACCTTC. Translation gives CASSEVLGGYTF.